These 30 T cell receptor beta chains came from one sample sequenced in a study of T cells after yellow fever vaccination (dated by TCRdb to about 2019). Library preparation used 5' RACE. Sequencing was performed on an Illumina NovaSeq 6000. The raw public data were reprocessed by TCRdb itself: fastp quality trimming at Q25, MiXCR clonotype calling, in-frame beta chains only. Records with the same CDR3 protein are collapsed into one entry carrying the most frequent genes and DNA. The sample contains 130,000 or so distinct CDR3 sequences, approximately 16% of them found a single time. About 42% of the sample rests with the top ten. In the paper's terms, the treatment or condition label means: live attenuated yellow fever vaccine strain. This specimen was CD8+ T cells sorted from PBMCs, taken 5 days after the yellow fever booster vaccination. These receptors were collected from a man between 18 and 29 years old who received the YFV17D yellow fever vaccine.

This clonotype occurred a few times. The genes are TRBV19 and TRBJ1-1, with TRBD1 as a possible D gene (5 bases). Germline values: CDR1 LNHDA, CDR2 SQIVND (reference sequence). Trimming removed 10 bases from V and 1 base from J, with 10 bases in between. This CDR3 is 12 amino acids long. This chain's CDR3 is CATQRGNTEAFF. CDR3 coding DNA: TGTGCCACCCAAAGGGGGAACACTGAAGCTTTCTTT.

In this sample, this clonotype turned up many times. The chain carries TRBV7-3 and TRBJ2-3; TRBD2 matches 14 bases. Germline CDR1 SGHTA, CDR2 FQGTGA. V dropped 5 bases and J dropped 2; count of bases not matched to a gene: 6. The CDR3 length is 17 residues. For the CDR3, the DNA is TGTGCCAGCAGCGTGGGACTAGCGGGGGAACTCACAGATACGCAGTATTTT. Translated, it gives CASSVGLAGELTDTQYF.

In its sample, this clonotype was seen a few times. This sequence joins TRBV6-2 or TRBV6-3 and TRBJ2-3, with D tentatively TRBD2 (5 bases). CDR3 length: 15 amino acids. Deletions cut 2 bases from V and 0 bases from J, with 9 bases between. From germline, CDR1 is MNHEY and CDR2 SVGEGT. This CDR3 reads CASSYPGSSTDTQYF. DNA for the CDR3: TGTGCCAGCAGTTACCCGGGGTCTAGCACAGATACGCAGTATTTT.

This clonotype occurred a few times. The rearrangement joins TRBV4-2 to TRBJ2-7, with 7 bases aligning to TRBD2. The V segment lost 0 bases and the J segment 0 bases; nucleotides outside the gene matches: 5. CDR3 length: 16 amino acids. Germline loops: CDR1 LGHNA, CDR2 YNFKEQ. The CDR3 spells CASSQEQTSVSYEQYF. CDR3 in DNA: TGTGCCAGCAGCCAAGAGCAAACTAGCGTCTCCTACGAGCAGTACTTC.

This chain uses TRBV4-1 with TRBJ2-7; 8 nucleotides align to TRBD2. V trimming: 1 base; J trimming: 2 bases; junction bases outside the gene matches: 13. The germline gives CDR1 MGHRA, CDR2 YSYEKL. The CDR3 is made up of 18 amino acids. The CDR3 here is CASSQGPDSGAVTYEQYF. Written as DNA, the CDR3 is TGCGCCAGCAGCCAAGGGCCGGATAGCGGGGCCGTTACCTACGAGCAGTACTTC.

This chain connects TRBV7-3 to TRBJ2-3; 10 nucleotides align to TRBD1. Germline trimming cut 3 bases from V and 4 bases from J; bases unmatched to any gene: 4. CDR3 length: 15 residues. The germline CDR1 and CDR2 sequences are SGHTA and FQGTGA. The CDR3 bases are TGTGCCAGCAGCTTGACAGGGGGCATCGCAGATACGCAGTATTTT. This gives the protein CASSLTGGIADTQYF.

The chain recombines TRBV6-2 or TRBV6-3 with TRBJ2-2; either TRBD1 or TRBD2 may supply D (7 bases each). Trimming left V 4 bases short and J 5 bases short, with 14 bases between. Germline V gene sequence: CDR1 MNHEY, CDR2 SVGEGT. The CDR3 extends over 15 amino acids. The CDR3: CASSWEGARTGELFF. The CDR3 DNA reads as TGTGCCAGCAGTTGGGAGGGGGCGAGGACCGGGGAGCTGTTTTTT.

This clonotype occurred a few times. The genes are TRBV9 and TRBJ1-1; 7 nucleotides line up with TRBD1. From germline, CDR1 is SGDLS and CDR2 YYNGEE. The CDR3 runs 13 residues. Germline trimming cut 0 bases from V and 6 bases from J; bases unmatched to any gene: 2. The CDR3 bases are TGTGCCAGCAGCGTAGGAGGGGGCTCTGAAGCTTTCTTT. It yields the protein CASSVGGGSEAFF.

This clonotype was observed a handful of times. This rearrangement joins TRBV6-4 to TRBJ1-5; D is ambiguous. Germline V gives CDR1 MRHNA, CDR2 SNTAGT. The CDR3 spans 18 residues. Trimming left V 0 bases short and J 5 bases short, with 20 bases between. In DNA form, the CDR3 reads TGTGCCAGCAGTGACTCCCGTGACTTGACCGGGAGGGATCAGCCCCAGCATTTT. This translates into CASSDSRDLTGRDQPQHF.

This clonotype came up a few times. CDR3 residues: CASSPGQEDQPQHF. CDR3 coding DNA: TGTGCCAGCAGTCCCGGACAGGAGGATCAGCCCCAGCATTTT. V usage is TRBV12-3 or TRBV12-4 and J usage is TRBJ1-5; 7 bases agree with TRBD1. CDR3 length: 14 amino acids. The V and J ends lost 5 bases and 5 bases, in that order; junction bases with no gene match: 6.

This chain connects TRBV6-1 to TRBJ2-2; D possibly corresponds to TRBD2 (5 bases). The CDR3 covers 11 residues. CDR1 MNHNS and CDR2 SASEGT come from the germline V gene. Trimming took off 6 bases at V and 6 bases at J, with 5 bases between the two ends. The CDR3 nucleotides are TGTGCCAGCAGGGACTCCGGGGAGCTGTTTTTT. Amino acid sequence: CASRDSGELFF.

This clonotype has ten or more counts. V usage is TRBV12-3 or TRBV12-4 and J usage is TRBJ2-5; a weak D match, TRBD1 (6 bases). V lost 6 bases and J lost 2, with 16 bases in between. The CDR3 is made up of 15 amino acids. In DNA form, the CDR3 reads TGTGCCAGCAGCCACACAGGGTGGGGGCAAGAGACCCAGTACTTC. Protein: CASSHTGWGQETQYF.

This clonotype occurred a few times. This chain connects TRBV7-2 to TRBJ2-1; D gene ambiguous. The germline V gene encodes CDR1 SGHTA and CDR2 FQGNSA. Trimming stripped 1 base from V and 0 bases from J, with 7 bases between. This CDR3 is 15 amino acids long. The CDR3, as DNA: TGTGCCAGCAGCTTAGACCCGAGCTCCTACAATGAGCAGTTCTTC. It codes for CASSLDPSSYNEQFF.

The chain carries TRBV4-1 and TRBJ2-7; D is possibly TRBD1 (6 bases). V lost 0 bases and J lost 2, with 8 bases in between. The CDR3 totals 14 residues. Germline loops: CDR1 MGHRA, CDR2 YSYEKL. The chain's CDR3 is CASSQEDSPYEQYF. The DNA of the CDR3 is TGCGCCAGCAGCCAAGAGGACAGTCCCTACGAGCAGTACTTC.

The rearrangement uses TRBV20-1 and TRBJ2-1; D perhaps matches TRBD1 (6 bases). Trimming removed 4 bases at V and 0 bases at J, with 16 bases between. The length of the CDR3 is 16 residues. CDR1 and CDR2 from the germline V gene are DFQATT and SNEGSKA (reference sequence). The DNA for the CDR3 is TGCAGTGCTACCCAGGGACAATCGATCTCCTACAATGAGCAGTTCTTC. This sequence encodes CSATQGQSISYNEQFF.

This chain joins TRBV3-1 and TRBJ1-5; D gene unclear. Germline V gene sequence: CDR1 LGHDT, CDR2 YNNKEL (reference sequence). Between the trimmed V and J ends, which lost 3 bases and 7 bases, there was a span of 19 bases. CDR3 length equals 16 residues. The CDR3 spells CASSHGPPAGSQPQHF. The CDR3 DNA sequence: TGTGCCAGCAGCCATGGGCCCCCCGCAGGTTCCCAGCCCCAGCATTTT.

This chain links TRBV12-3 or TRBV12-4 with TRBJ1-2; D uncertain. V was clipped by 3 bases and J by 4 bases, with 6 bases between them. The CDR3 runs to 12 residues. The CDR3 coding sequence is TGTGCCAGCAGTTTTGGGATCTATGGCTACACCTTC. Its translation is CASSFGIYGYTF.

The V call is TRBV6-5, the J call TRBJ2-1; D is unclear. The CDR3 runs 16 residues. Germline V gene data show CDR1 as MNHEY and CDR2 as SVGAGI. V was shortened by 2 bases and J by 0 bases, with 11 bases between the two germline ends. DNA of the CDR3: TGTGCCAGCAGTTACCGTAAGGGAAGCTCCTACAATGAGCAGTTCTTC. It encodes CASSYRKGSSYNEQFF.

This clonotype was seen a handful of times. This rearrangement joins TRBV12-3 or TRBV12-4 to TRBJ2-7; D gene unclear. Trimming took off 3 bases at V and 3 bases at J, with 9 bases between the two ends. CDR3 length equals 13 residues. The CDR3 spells CASSLGRFYEQYF. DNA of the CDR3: TGTGCCAGCAGTTTGGGCAGATTCTACGAGCAGTACTTC.

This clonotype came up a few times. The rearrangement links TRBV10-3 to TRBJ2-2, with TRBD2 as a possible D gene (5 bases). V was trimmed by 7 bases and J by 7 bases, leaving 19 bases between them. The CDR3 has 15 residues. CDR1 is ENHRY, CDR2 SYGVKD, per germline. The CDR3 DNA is TGTGCCATCAACAGTGGTCGACTAACGAGCGGGGAGCTGTTTTTT. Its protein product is CAINSGRLTSGELFF.

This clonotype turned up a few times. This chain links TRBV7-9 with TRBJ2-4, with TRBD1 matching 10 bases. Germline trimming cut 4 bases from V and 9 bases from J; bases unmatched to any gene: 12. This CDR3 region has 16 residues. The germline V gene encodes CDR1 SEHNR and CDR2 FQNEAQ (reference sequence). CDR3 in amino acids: CASSSNTGTGEAIQYF. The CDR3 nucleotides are TGTGCCAGCAGCTCTAATACCGGGACAGGGGAAGCCATTCAGTACTTC.

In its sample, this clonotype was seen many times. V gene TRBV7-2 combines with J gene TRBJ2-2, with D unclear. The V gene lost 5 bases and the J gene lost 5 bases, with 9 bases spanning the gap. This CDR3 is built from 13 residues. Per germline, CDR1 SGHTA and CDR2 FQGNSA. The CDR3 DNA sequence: TGTGCCAGCAGCCCCCGACCGACCGGGGAGCTGTTTTTT. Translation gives CASSPRPTGELFF.

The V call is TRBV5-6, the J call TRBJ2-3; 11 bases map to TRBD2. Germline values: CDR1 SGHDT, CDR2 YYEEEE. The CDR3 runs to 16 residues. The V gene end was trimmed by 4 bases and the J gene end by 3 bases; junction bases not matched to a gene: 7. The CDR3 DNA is TGTGCCAGCAGCCCGGAGGGACTAGCGGCGACAGATACGCAGTATTTT. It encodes CASSPEGLAATDTQYF. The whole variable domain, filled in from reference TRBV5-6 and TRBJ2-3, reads DAGVTQSPTHLIKTRGQQVTLRCSPKSGHDTVSWYQQALGQGPQFIFQYYEEEERQRGNFPDRFSGHQFPNYSSELNVNALLLGDSALYLCASSPEGLAATDTQYFGPGTRLTVL.

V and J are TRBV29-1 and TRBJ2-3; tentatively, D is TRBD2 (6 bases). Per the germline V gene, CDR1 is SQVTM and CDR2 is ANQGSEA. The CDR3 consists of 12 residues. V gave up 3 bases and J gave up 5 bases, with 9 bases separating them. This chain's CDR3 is CSVEPGGDTQYF. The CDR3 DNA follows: TGCAGCGTTGAGCCCGGGGGAGATACGCAGTATTTT.

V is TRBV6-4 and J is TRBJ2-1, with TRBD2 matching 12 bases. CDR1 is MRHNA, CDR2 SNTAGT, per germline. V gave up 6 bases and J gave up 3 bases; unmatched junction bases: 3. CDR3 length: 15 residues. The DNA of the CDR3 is TGTGCCAGCAGCCCGACTAGCGGGGGCTACAATGAGCAGTTCTTC. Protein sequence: CASSPTSGGYNEQFF.

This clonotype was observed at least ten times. CDR3 amino acids: CASSFRGFSTDTQYF. Here the CDR3 DNA reads TGTGCCAGCAGTTTTAGAGGCTTTAGCACAGATACGCAGTATTTT. The chain couples TRBV12-3 or TRBV12-4 to TRBJ2-3; D gene ambiguous. The CDR3 is made up of 15 amino acids. The V and J ends lost 3 bases and 0 bases respectively, with 10 bases between them.

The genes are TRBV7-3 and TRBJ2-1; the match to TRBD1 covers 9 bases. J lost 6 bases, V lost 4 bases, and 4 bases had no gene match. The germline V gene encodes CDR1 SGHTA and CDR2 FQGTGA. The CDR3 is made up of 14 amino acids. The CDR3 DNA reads TGTGCCAGCAGCTCGGGACAGGGAGTCAATGAGCAGTTCTTC. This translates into CASSSGQGVNEQFF.

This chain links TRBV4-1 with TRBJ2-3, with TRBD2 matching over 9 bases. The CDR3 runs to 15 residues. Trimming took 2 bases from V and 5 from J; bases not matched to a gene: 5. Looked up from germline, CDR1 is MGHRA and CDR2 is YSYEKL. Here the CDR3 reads CASSQRLAEVDTQYF. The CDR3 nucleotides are TGCGCCAGCAGCCAAAGACTAGCGGAGGTAGATACGCAGTATTTT.

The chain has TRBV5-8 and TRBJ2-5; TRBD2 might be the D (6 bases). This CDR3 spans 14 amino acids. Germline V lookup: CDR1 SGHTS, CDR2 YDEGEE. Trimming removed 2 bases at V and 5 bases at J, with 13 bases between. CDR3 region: CASSFPTRWETQYF. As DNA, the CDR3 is TGTGCCAGCAGCTTCCCGACTAGGTGGGAGACCCAGTACTTC.

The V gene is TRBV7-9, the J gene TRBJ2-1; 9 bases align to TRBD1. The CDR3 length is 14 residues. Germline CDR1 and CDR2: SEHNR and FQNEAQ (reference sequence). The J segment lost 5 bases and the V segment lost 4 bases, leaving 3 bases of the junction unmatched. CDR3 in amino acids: CASSSGQGHNEQFF. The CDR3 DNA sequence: TGTGCCAGCAGCTCCGGACAGGGGCACAATGAGCAGTTCTTC.